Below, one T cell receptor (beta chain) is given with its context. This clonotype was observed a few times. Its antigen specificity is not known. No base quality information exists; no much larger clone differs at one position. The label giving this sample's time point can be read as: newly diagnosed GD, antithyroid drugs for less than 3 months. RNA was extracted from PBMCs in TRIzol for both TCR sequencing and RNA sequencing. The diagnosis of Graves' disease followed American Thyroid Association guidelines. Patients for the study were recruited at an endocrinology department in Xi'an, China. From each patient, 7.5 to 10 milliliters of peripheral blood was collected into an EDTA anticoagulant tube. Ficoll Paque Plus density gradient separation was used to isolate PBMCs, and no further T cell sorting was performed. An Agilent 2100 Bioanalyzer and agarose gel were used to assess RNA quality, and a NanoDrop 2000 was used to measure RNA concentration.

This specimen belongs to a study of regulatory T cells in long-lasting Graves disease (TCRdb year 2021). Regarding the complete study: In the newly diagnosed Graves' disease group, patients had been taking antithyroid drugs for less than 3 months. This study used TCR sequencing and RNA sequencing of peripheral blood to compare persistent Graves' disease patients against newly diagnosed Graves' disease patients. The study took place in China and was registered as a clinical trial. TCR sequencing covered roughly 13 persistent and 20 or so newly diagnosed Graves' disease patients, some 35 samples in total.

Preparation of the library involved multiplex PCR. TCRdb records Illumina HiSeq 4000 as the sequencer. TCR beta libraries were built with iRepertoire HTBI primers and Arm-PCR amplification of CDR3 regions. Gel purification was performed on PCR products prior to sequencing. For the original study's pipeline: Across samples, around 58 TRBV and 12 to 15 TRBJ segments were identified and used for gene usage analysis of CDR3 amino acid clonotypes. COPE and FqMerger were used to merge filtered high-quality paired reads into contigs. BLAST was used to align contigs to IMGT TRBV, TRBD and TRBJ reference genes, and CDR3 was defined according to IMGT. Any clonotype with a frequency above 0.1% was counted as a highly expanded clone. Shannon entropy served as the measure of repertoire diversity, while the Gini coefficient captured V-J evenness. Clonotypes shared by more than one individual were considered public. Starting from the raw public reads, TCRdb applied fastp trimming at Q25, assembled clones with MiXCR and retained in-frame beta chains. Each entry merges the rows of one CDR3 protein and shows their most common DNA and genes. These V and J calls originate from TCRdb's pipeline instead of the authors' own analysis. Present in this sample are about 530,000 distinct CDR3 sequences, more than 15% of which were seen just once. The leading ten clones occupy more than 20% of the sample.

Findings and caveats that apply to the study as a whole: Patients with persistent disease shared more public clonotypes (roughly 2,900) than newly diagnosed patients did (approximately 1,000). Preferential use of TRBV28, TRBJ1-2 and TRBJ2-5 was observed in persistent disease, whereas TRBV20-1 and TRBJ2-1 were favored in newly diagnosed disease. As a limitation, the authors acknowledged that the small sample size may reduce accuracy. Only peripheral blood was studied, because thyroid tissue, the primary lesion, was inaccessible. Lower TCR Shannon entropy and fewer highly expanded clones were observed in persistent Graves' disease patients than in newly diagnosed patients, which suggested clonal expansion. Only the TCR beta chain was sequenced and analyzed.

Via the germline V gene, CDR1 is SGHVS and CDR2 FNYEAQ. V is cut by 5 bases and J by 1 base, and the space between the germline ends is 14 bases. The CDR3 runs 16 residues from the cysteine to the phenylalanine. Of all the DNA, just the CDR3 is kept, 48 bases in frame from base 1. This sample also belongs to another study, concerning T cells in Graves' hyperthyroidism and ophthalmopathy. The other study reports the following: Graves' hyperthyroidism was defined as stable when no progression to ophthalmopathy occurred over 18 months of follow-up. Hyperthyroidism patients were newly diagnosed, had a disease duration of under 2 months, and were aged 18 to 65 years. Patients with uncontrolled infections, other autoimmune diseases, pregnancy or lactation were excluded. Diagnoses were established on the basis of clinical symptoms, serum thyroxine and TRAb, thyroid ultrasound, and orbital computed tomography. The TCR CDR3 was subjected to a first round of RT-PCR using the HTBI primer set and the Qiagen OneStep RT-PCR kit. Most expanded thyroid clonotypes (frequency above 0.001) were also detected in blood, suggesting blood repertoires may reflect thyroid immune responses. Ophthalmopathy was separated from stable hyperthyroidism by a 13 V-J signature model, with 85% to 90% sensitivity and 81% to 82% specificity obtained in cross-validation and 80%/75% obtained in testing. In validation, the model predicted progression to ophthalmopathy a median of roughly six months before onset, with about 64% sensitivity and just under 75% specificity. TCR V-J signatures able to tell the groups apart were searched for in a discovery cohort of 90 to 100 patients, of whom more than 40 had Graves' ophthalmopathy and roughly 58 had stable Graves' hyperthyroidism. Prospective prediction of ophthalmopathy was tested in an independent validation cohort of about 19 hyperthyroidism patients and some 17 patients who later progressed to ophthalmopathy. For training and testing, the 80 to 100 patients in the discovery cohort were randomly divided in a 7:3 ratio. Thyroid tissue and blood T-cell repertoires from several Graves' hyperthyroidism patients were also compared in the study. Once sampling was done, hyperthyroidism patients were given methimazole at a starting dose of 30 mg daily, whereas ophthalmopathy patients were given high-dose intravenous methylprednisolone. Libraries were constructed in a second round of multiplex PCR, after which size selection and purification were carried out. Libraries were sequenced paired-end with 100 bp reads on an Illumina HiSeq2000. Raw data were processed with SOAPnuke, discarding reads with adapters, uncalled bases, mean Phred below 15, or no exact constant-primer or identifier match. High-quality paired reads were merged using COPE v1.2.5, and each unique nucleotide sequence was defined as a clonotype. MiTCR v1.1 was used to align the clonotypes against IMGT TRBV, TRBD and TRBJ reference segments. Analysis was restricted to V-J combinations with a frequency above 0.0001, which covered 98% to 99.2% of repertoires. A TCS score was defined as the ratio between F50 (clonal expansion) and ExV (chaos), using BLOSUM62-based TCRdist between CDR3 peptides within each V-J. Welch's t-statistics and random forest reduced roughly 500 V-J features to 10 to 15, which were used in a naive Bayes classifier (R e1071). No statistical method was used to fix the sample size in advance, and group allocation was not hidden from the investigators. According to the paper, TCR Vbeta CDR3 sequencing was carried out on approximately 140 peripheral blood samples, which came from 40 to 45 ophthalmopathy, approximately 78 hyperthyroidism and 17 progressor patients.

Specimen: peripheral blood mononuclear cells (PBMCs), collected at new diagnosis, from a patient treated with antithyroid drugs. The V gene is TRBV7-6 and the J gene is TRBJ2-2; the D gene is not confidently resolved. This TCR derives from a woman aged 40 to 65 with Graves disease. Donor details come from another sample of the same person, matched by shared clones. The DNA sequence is TGTGCCAGCAGCCTCCTCCGGGCCCAGAACACCGGGGAGCTGTTTTTT. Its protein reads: CASSLLRAQNTGELFF.